This passage covers 20 T cell receptor beta chains from one sample sequenced in a study of technical replicates of blood from a handful of donors. The protocol was immunoSEQ multiplex PCR, while the TCRdb copy is restricted to in-frame clones and leaves out a portion. The data show under 75,000 clones, with approximately 83% seen just once and about 5% held by the top ten. Material for sequencing was PBMCs. These receptors originate from a human donor in good health. Some clones in this sample may be carry-over from other donors' samples.

This chain joins TRBV18 and TRBJ2-7; D is uncertain. V dropped 2 bases and J dropped 3 bases, with 8 bases sitting between them. The CDR3 spans 13 residues. In germline, CDR1 is KGHSH, CDR2 LQKENI. The CDR3 reads CASSPSGYYEQYF. DNA of the CDR3: TGTGCCAGCTCACCATCAGGTTACTACGAGCAGTACTTC. Variable domain in full (rest from reference TRBV18 and TRBJ2-7): NAGVMQNPRHLVRRRGQEARLRCSPMKGHSHVYWYRQLPEEGLKFMVYLQKENIIDESGMPKERFSAEFPKEGPSILRIQQVVRGDSAAYFCASSPSGYYEQYFGPGTRLTVT.

The rearrangement uses TRBV18 and TRBJ2-7; 7 bases are shared with TRBD1. Germline V gives CDR1 KGHSH, CDR2 LQKENI. Losses at the gene ends were 4 bases for V and 2 bases for J; bases not matched to a gene: 2. This CDR3 has 13 residues. The CDR3 spells CASSLTGTYEQYF. CDR3 bases: TGTGCCAGCTCACTGACAGGGACCTACGAGCAGTACTTC.

The chain uses TRBV5-4 and TRBJ1-3; weak D call: TRBD1 (5 bases). Germline CDR1 and CDR2: SGHNT and YYREEE (reference sequence). V was pared by 0 bases and J by 4 bases, with 8 bases between. The CDR3 runs to 14 residues. The CDR3 DNA is TGTGCCAGCAGCTTGGCAGGGCGCGGAAACACCATATATTTT. It specifies CASSLAGRGNTIYF.

V is TRBV4-2 and J is TRBJ1-3; D unclear. This CDR3 has 14 residues. Trimming left V 0 bases short and J 7 bases short, with 10 bases between. Germline V gives CDR1 LGHNA, CDR2 YNFKEQ. The DNA for the CDR3 is TGTGCCAGCAGCCAAGAAACAGCGGATAACACCATATATTTT. This gives the protein CASSQETADNTIYF.

This clone was seen a handful of times. V gene TRBV19 combines with J gene TRBJ1-1; D might be TRBD1 (5 bases). CDR3 size: 14 residues. V gave up 5 bases and J gave up 0 bases, with 10 bases separating them. CDR1 LNHDA and CDR2 SQIVND come from the germline V gene (reference sequence). The CDR3 protein is CASSLSTVNTEAFF. Here the CDR3 DNA reads TGTGCCAGTAGTCTCTCGACAGTGAACACTGAAGCTTTCTTT.

A single count supports this clone. The gene calls are TRBV4-3 and TRBJ2-1; 9 bases match TRBD2. Germline loops: CDR1 LGHNA, CDR2 YSLEER. The length of the CDR3 is 16 residues. V lost 0 bases to trimming and J lost 6 bases; unmatched junction nucleotides: 6. CDR3 coding DNA: TGCGCCAGCAGCCAAGATCCCGCGGGAGGGCTCAATGAGCAGTTCTTC. It specifies CASSQDPAGGLNEQFF.

This chain links TRBV4-1 with TRBJ1-2; D remains ambiguous. Trimming removed 0 bases from V and 5 bases from J, with 7 bases in between. The length of the CDR3 is 13 residues. CDR1 MGHRA and CDR2 YSYEKL come from the germline V gene. Here the CDR3 DNA reads TGCGCCAGCAGCCAAGAGGGAGGGTATGGCTACACCTTC. This gives the protein CASSQEGGYGYTF.

The rearrangement uses TRBV1 and TRBJ2-5; the table's D call of TRBD2 was not tested on the DNA. TRBV1 is tagged as a pseudogene. The CDR3 contains 16 residues. CDR3 DNA: TGCACCAGCAGCCAAGATCGGCCCCCCGGGGAAGAGACCCAGTACTTC. This sequence encodes CTSSQDRPPGEETQYF.

This chain joins TRBV7-2 and TRBJ1-5; D is uncertain. The CDR3 loop spans 13 amino acids. The V gene's germline CDR1 is SGHTA and CDR2 FQGNSA. V shed 2 bases and J shed 5 bases, with 7 bases lying between them. For the CDR3, the DNA is TGTGCCAGCAGCTTAATTCCGTATCAGCCCCAGCATTTT. This codes for CASSLIPYQPQHF.

The gene calls are TRBV10-3 and TRBJ2-1; D is perhaps TRBD1 (5 bases). V was trimmed by 4 bases and J by 4 bases, leaving 11 bases between them. This CDR3 is 14 amino acids long. Germline CDR1 reads ENHRY; CDR2 reads SYGVKD. The CDR3 DNA follows: TGTGCCATCAGTGCAAGCAGGGATTACAATGAGCAGTTCTTC. Amino acid sequence: CAISASRDYNEQFF.

This chain uses TRBV7-9 with TRBJ2-5, with D possibly matching TRBD2 (7 bases). The CDR3 extends over 15 amino acids. Germline V gene sequence: CDR1 SEHNR, CDR2 FQNEAQ (reference sequence). Trimming left V 2 bases short and J 5 bases short, with 15 bases between. CDR3 nucleotide sequence: TGTGCCAGCAGCTTATTCTGGGGGGGCCGGGAGACCCAGTACTTC. Amino acid sequence: CASSLFWGGRETQYF. The whole variable domain, filled in from reference TRBV7-9 and TRBJ2-5, reads DTGVSQNPRHKITKRGQNVTFRCDPISEHNRLYWYRQTLGQGPEFLTYFQNEAQLEKSRLLSDRFSAERPKGSFSTLEIQRTEQGDSAMYLCASSLFWGGRETQYFGPGTRLLVL.

V is TRBV4-2 and J is TRBJ1-6; 8 nucleotides match TRBD1. Germline-derived CDR1 and CDR2 are LGHNA and YNFKEQ. The ends lost 3 bases at V and 5 bases at J; junction bases unmatched: 3. This CDR3 spans 15 amino acids. The CDR3 sequence: CASSQTDRDNSPLHF. The CDR3 DNA reads TGTGCCAGCAGCCAGACGGACAGGGATAATTCACCCCTCCACTTT.

The chain has TRBV6-1 and TRBJ2-7; 11 nucleotides line up with TRBD2. V dropped 3 bases and J dropped 8; count of bases not matched to a gene: 9. CDR3 length: 15 amino acids. Per the germline V gene, CDR1 is MNHNS and CDR2 is SASEGT. DNA for the CDR3: TGTGCCAGCAGTGATAAGACTAGCGGGATATCGAAGCAGTACTTC. Translation: CASSDKTSGISKQYF.

Only one count was recorded for this clone. J is TRBJ1-6 and V is TRBV4-1, with a weak D call TRBD1 (5 bases). Looked up from germline, CDR1 is MGHRA and CDR2 is YSYEKL. The CDR3 is 13 residues long. Deletions cut 4 bases from V and 17 bases from J, with 18 bases between. The CDR3 reads CASSPGGREAVHF. The CDR3 DNA sequence: TGCGCCAGCAGCCCGGGTGGCAGGGAGGCCGTCCACTTT.

V gene TRBV6-4 combines with J gene TRBJ1-6; 8 nucleotides agree with TRBD1. The CDR3 contains 14 residues. Per germline, CDR1 MRHNA and CDR2 SNTAGT. Trimming cost V 6 bases and J 7 bases; bases outside gene matches: 5. CDR3 DNA sequence: TGTGCCAGCAGGAGGACAGGGTGGAATTCACCCCTCCACTTT. This sequence encodes CASRRTGWNSPLHF.

This clone appeared a few times. This chain uses TRBV5-1 with TRBJ2-5; 13 nucleotides agree with TRBD2. The trim removed 3 bases at V and 2 bases at J, leaving 4 bases unmatched. Germline V gene lookup returns CDR1 SGHRS and CDR2 YFSETQ. The CDR3 is made up of 16 amino acids. The chain's CDR3 is CASSSGLAGAQETQYF. CDR3 bases: TGCGCCAGCAGCTCCGGACTAGCGGGGGCTCAAGAGACCCAGTACTTC.

V gene TRBV6-5 combines with J gene TRBJ1-5; unclear D gene. Germline lookup yields CDR1 MNHEY and CDR2 SVGAGI. Trimming took 6 bases from V and 0 from J, leaving 9 bases between them. The CDR3 consists of 14 residues. Written as DNA, the CDR3 is TGTGCCAGCAGGCCGGGTTTTAGCAATCAGCCCCAGCATTTT. It is translated as CASRPGFSNQPQHF.

J is TRBJ2-2 and V is TRBV7-2; tentative D call: TRBD2 (5 bases). CDR3 size: 16 residues. The V gene's germline CDR1 is SGHTA and CDR2 FQGNSA. The V and J ends lost 2 bases and 6 bases respectively, with 16 bases between them. The CDR3 reads CASSLMSGVGAGELFF. In DNA, the CDR3 is TGTGCCAGCAGCTTAATGAGCGGAGTCGGAGCCGGGGAGCTGTTTTTT.

The V and J genes are TRBV4-1 and TRBJ2-7; D may be TRBD1 (6 bases). Germline V lookup: CDR1 MGHRA, CDR2 YSYEKL. This CDR3 has 14 residues. Trimming cost V 5 bases and J 2 bases, with 13 bases left between them. Here the CDR3 reads CASSAPGQPYEQYF. The CDR3 nucleotides read TGCGCCAGCAGCGCCCCGGGACAACCCTACGAGCAGTACTTC.

The rearrangement links TRBV19 to TRBJ1-3, with a tentative D call TRBD1 (6 bases). Deletions cut 9 bases from V and 2 bases from J, with 14 bases between. Germline lookup yields CDR1 LNHDA and CDR2 SQIVND (reference sequence). The CDR3 spans 14 residues. The CDR3 spells CASTDRQPGNTIYF. In nucleotides, the CDR3 is TGTGCCAGCACCGACAGGCAGCCTGGAAACACCATATATTTT.